These 9 T cell receptor beta chains were sequenced from one sample in a study of CD8+ T cells in alopecia areata. Reverse transcribed after extraction, RNA yielded cDNA as the sequencing template. Clones were read by immunoSEQ multiplex PCR, and TCRdb kept only the in-frame ones, dropping some. This sample has 95,000 to 120,000 clones, with almost 60% found just once. The specimen sequenced was CD8+ T cells sorted from blood. The receptors come from a human donor in good health.

This clone appeared a few times. Here the CDR3 DNA reads TGTGCCAGCAGCGACAAGCGGGGCACCACAGATACGCAGTATTTT. It is translated as CASSDKRGTTDTQYF. The chain couples TRBV11-2 to TRBJ2-3, with 7 bases lining up with TRBD2. The germline gives CDR1 SGHAT, CDR2 FQNNGV. V shed 5 bases and J 2 bases; nucleotides not matched to a gene: 7. This CDR3 has 15 amino acids.

The V gene is TRBV27, the J gene TRBJ1-1, with 7 bases fitting TRBD1. Trimming took 5 bases from V and 1 from J; bases not matched to a gene: 4. This CDR3 comprises 14 residues. The germline gives CDR1 MNHEY, CDR2 SMNVEV (reference sequence). In DNA, the CDR3 is TGTGCCAGCAGTCCCCGGGACAGGAACACTGAAGCTTTCTTT. Translated, it gives CASSPRDRNTEAFF.

The chain is built from TRBV7-6 and TRBJ2-2; D is perhaps TRBD2 (5 bases). Trimming removed 5 bases from V and 6 bases from J, with 19 bases in between. The CDR3 spans 16 residues. The germline V gene has CDR1 SGHVS and CDR2 FNYEAQ. The CDR3 sequence: CASSTDGGRGAGELFF. CDR3 nucleotides: TGTGCCAGCAGCACGGATGGAGGCAGAGGAGCCGGGGAGCTGTTTTTT.

This chain uses TRBV5-3 with TRBJ2-1, with D uncertain. TRBV5-3 counts as an open reading frame of uncertain function. V was shortened by 5 bases and J by 6 bases, with 15 bases between the two germline ends. The length of the CDR3 is 14 residues. The CDR3 nucleotides read TGTGCCAGAAGTATGGAGTACGTGATCAATGAGCAGTTCTTC. Encoded protein: CARSMEYVINEQFF.

The rearrangement uses TRBV7-3 and TRBJ1-1; weak D call: TRBD1 (6 bases). Looked up from germline, CDR1 is SGHTA and CDR2 is FQGTGA. Trimming pared 3 bases from V and 1 base from J, leaving 9 bases between. This CDR3 spans 14 amino acids. This chain's CDR3 is CASSFGGQNTEAFF. The CDR3 coding sequence is TGTGCCAGCAGCTTCGGGGGGCAGAACACTGAAGCTTTCTTT.

This clone turned up a few times. The chain combines TRBV13 with TRBJ2-3; TRBD1 is a possible D gene (5 bases). V lost 5 bases to trimming and J lost 4 bases, with 16 bases between them. There are 15 residues in the CDR3. Germline V gene data show CDR1 as PRHDT and CDR2 as FYEKMQ (reference sequence). Here the CDR3 reads CASSPLEGDPDTQYF. DNA for the CDR3: TGTGCCAGCAGCCCCCTCGAAGGGGATCCAGATACGCAGTATTTT.

The CDR3 here is CASSQGGQGGTDTQYF. Written as DNA, the CDR3 is TGCGCCAGCAGCCAAGGAGGACAGGGGGGCACAGATACGCAGTATTTT. The V gene is TRBV4-3, the J gene TRBJ2-3; 10 bases map to TRBD1. Germline CDR1 reads LGHNA; CDR2 reads YSLEER. CDR3 size: 16 residues. Unmatched junction bases numbered 2, after V lost 1 base and J lost 1 base.

This clone showed up just a few times. The chain carries TRBV29-1 and TRBJ1-2; 7 positions match TRBD1. V shed 7 bases, J shed 0 bases, and the junction held 8 bases outside the gene matches. Germline-derived CDR1 and CDR2 are SQVTM and ANQGSEA. The CDR3 has 14 amino acids. CDR3 sequence (DNA): TGCAGCGCCCTCGGGGGACAGCCTAACTATGGCTACACCTTC. Its translation is CSALGGQPNYGYTF.

In its sample, this clone was seen a few times. The genes are TRBV6-5 and TRBJ1-6, with D possibly TRBD1 on 5 matching bases. The V gene's germline CDR1 is MNHEY and CDR2 SVGAGI. The CDR3 has 13 amino acids. V lost 7 bases and J lost 9, with 13 bases in between. The CDR3 sequence is CASTRQNTSPLHF. As DNA, the CDR3 is TGTGCCAGCACCCGACAGAATACTTCACCCCTCCACTTT.